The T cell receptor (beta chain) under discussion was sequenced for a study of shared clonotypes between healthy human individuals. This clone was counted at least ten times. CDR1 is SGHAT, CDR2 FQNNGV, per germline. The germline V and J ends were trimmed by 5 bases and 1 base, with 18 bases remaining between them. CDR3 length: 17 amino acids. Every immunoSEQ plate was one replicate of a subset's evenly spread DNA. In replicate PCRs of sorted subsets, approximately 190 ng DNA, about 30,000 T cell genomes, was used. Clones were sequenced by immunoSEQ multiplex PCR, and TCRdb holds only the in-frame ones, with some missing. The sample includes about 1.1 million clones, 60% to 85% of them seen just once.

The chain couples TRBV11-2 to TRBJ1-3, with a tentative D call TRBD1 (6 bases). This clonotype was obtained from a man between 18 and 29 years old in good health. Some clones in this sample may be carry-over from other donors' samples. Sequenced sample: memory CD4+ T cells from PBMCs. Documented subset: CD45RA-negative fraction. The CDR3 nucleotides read TGTGCCAGCAGCCCCGGGAGGGGGTCGCGGTCTGGAAACACCATATATTTT. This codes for CASSPGRGSRSGNTIYF.